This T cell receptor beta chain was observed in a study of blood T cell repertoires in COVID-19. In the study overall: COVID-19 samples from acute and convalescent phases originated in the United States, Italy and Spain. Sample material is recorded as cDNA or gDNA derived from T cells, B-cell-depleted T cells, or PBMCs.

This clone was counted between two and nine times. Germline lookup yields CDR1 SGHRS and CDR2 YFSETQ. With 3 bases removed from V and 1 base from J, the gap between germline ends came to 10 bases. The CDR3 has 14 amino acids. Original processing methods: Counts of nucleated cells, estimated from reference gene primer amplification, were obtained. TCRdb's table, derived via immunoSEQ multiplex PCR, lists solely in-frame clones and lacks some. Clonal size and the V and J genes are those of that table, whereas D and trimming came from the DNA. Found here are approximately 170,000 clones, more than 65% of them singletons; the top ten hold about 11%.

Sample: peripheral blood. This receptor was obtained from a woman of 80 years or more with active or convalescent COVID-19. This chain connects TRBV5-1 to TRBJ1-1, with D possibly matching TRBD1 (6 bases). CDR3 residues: CASSWGQANTEAFF. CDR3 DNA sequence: TGCGCCAGCAGCTGGGGGCAGGCGAACACTGAAGCTTTCTTT.